This is a list of T cell receptor beta chains from one sample in a study of blood T cell repertoires in COVID-19. Libraries were prepared by immunoSEQ multiplex PCR; TCRdb keeps only in-frame clonotypes and omits some of them. The table has about 94,000 clones, less than 85% seen once. Sequencing was performed on peripheral blood. The receptors stem from a man in his 70s with COVID-19, enrolled during active disease. CDR3s include the opening cysteine and the closing phenylalanine or tryptophan. The D gene is left open where the match is weak. Expanded clones get a size class; other rows say once, few or many, or leave the size out.

J | D | V | size | DNA | CDR3
TRBJ2-2 | NA | TRBV7-2 | few | TGTGCCAGCAGCCCCCAGGGGGAGCTGTTTTTT | CASSPQGELFF
TRBJ2-7 | TRBD2 | TRBV9 | once | TGTGCCAGCAGCGCCGACCGGGACTACCCCTACGAGCAGTACTTC | CASSADRDYPYEQYF
TRBJ1-5 | TRBD1 | TRBV6-5 | NA | TGTGCCAGCCTCCGGGGACAGGCAGGCAATCAGCCCCAGCATTTT | CASLRGQAGNQPQHF
TRBJ2-7 | NA | TRBV6-1 | NA | TGTGCCAGCAGTGTAGGCGTTAGCCCGAGGAGCTACGAGCAGTACTTC | CASSVGVSPRSYEQYF
TRBJ2-2 | TRBD2 | TRBV27 | NA | TGTGCCAGCAGTAGTAGTTACCCGGGAGGGCACACCGGGGAGCTGTTTTTT | CASSSSYPGGHTGELFF
TRBJ2-1 | TRBD1 | TRBV19 | NA | TGTGCCACCGAACGGGCAGGGGGATTTCCCGATGAGCAGTTCTTC | CATERAGGFPDEQFF
TRBJ2-5 | NA | TRBV19 | NA | TGTGCCACTCACTACAGGGCTCAAGAGACCCAGTACTTC | CATHYRAQETQYF
TRBJ2-7 | TRBD1 | TRBV19 | NA | TGTGCCAGTAGTATAGTTGTGGCAGGGGGATCCTACGAGCAGTACTTC | CASSIVVAGGSYEQYF
TRBJ2-1 | TRBD2 | TRBV7-9 | NA | TGTGCCAGCAGCTTTCCAAGCCGCCTAGCGGGAAGTAAGAATGAGCAGTTCTTC | CASSFPSRLAGSKNEQFF
TRBJ1-4 | NA | TRBV10-1 | NA | TGCGCCAGCAGAGCGGACGGAAATAATGAAAAACTGTTTTTT | CASRADGNNEKLFF
TRBJ2-2 | NA | TRBV11-3 | NA | TGTGCCAGCAGCTTAGAGACTGGGACCGGGGAGCTGTTTTTT | CASSLETGTGELFF
TRBJ2-6 | NA | TRBV5-1 | NA | TGCGCCAGCAGCTTGGACGTCGTTAGCTCTGGGGCCAACGTCCTGACTTTC | CASSLDVVSSGANVLTF
TRBJ2-1 | TRBD2 | TRBV6-6 | NA | TGTGCCAGCAGTTTCAGCGGGACCTACAATGAGCAGTTCTTC | CASSFSGTYNEQFF
TRBJ2-6 | NA | TRBV28 | NA | TGTGCCAGCAGCTACCACAGCTCTGGGGCCAACGTCCTGACTTTC | CASSYHSSGANVLTF
TRBJ2-7 | TRBD1 | TRBV5-5 | NA | TGTGCCAGCAGTCCATTCCGGGACAGGTTGGAGCAGTACTTC | CASSPFRDRLEQYF
TRBJ1-3 | NA | TRBV12-3/TRBV12-4 | NA | TGTGCCAGCACGGCGGGACCTGGAAACACCATATATTTT | CASTAGPGNTIYF
TRBJ2-7 | NA | TRBV27 | NA | TGTGCCAGCAGCCTAGGGGCGGCCAGCTCCTACGAGCAGTACTTC | CASSLGAASSYEQYF
TRBJ2-7 | TRBD1 | TRBV6-5 | NA | TGTGCCAGCAAAAAGACAGGGGGTCCCTACGAGCAGTACTTC | CASKKTGGPYEQYF
TRBJ1-1 | NA | TRBV27 | NA | TGTGCCAGCAGTCCCCTAGGGGGGGTGAGAGAAGCTTTCTTT | CASSPLGGVREAFF
TRBJ2-3 | TRBD1 | TRBV6-5 | NA | TGTGCCAGCAGTTCGGCAGGGGGCGCGTCAGGGAATTGGTATTTT | CASSSAGGASGNWYF
TRBJ2-4 | TRBD2 | TRBV19 | few | TGTGCCAGTAGGGGGGGGTTCAAAAACATTCAGTACTTC | CASRGGFKNIQYF
TRBJ1-2 | NA | TRBV19 | NA | TGTGCCAGTACAAGCGCGGGCGTAGATAACTATGGCTACACCTTC | CASTSAGVDNYGYTF
TRBJ1-4 | NA | TRBV7-8 | NA | TGTGCCAGCAGCTTAGGCACTTCAAGTAATGAAAAACTGTTTTTT | CASSLGTSSNEKLFF
TRBJ2-7 | TRBD1 | TRBV5-1 | NA | TGCGCCAGCAGCTCGTTATTCACTTCCCGGGACAGGGCAACCTACGAGCAGTACTTC | CASSSLFTSRDRATYEQYF
TRBJ2-1 | TRBD2 | TRBV4-3 | NA | TGCGCCAGCAGCCGAGAAGGACTAGCTTACAATGAGCAGTTCTTC | CASSREGLAYNEQFF
TRBJ1-2 | NA | TRBV28 | NA | TGTGCCAGCAGTTTATCACAATACAGATATGGCTACACCTTC | CASSLSQYRYGYTF
TRBJ1-1 | NA | TRBV24-1 | NA | TGTGCCACCAGTGACCCCGACACGGTGAACACTGAAGCTTTCTTT | CATSDPDTVNTEAFF
TRBJ1-4 | TRBD1 | TRBV29-1 | few | TGCAGCGTTGATTATAGTCAGGGGGGTGAAAAACTGTTTTTT | CSVDYSQGGEKLFF
TRBJ2-5 | TRBD2 | TRBV7-2 | NA | TGTGCCAGCAGCCCACAGACACTAGCGGGAAAAGAGACCCAGTACTTC | CASSPQTLAGKETQYF
TRBJ2-2 | NA | TRBV7-2 | NA | TGTGCCAGCAGCTTAGACTTATACACCGGGGAGCTGTTTTTT | CASSLDLYTGELFF
TRBJ1-3 | NA | TRBV3-1/TRBV3-2 | NA | TGTGCCAGCAGCCAAGCGGGTAGCGGTCTCTCTGGAAACACCATATATTTT | CASSQAGSGLSGNTIYF
TRBJ1-3 | NA | TRBV30 | NA | TGTGCCTGGAGTGGGGGGGTCGGAAACACCATATATTTT | CAWSGGVGNTIYF
TRBJ2-7 | NA | TRBV7-9 | NA | TGTGCCAGCAGCGCAGGGACTTTCTACGAGCAGTACTTC | CASSAGTFYEQYF
TRBJ2-1 | TRBD2 | TRBV7-2 | NA | TGTGCCAGCAGCTTAGTGGAGGGCGGGAGCAATGAGCAGTTCTTC | CASSLVEGGSNEQFF
TRBJ2-3 | TRBD1 | TRBV5-1 | NA | TGCGCCAGCAGCTCCCGGACAGGGGGGGCAGATACGCAGTATTTT | CASSSRTGGADTQYF
TRBJ1-6 | TRBD1 | TRBV28 | once | TGTGCCAGCAGTTTAAGGGGGCATAATTCACCCCTCCACTTT | CASSLRGHNSPLHF
TRBJ2-6 | NA | TRBV7-8 | few | TGTGCCAGCAGCTTAGTGGTGTCACTCTCTGGGGCCAACGTCCTGACTTTC | CASSLVVSLSGANVLTF
TRBJ2-1 | TRBD2 | TRBV28 | NA | TGTGCCAGCAGTTTAACCAGCGGGAGGTTCGGGGAGCAGTTCTTC | CASSLTSGRFGEQFF
TRBJ2-1 | TRBD2 | TRBV28 | NA | TGTGCCAGCAGTGCCCCGGGACTAGCAGACAATGAGCAGTTCTTC | CASSAPGLADNEQFF
TRBJ2-3 | TRBD2 | TRBV28 | NA | TGTGCCAGCAGTTTAACGGGAGGGCATTATACGCAGTATTTT | CASSLTGGHYTQYF
TRBJ2-5 | NA | TRBV28 | few | TGTGCCAGCAGTTTGGGGGGAACCCCACAAGAGACCCAGTACTTC | CASSLGGTPQETQYF
TRBJ2-1 | TRBD1 | TRBV6-4 | NA | TGTGCCAGCAGTATGACCGGGACAGGGTACAATGAGCAGTTCTTC | CASSMTGTGYNEQFF
TRBJ2-2 | TRBD2 | TRBV10-1 | NA | TGCGCCAGCAGTGACGTACTAGCGGGAGGCACCGGGGAGCTGTTTTTT | CASSDVLAGGTGELFF
TRBJ1-1 | NA | TRBV18 | once | TGTGCCAGCTCACCACAACAGGGGAACACTGAAGCTTTCTTT | CASSPQQGNTEAFF
TRBJ2-4 | NA | TRBV7-2 | NA | TGTGCCAGCAGCGCCCGGGGTGCAATTCATCAGTACTTC | CASSARGAIHQYF
TRBJ1-1 | NA | TRBV7-3 | NA | TGTGCCAGCAGCCTTAAGGCTGGGACACCGAACACTGAAGCTTTCTTT | CASSLKAGTPNTEAFF
TRBJ2-7 | TRBD2 | TRBV28 | NA | TGTGCCAGCAGCCACGCTAGCGGGAGGGCCCCTCGTTATTACGAGCAGTACTTC | CASSHASGRAPRYYEQYF
TRBJ2-6 | TRBD1 | TRBV28 | few | TGTGCCAGCAGAACCTTCGACAGGGGTGGCACCAACGTCCTGACTTTC | CASRTFDRGGTNVLTF
TRBJ1-1 | TRBD1 | TRBV6-1 | NA | TGTGCCAGCAGTGCCCGACAGGGGGCGGTCACTGAAGCTTTCTTT | CASSARQGAVTEAFF
TRBJ2-6 | NA | TRBV28 | few | TGTGCCAGCAGTTTACCGCGGTCTGGGGCCAACGTCCTGACTTTC | CASSLPRSGANVLTF
TRBJ1-1 | NA | TRBV3-1/TRBV3-2 | NA | TGTGCCAGCAGCCAAGTAAGGGGATTGTATGCTTTCTTT | CASSQVRGLYAFF
TRBJ2-1 | NA | TRBV30 | NA | TGTGCCTGGAGTGTTTTTTCGGGCGGGACCGCCCTCTTC | CAWSVFSGGTALF
TRBJ2-1 | TRBD2 | TRBV5-6 | few | TGTGCCAGCAGCGTGGGACTAGCGGAATACAATGAGCAGTTCTTC | CASSVGLAEYNEQFF
TRBJ1-2 | NA | TRBV7-2 | NA | TGTGCCAGCAGCTTAATTATCCTTGACACCCGCTATGGCTACACCTTC | CASSLIILDTRYGYTF
TRBJ2-5 | TRBD1 | TRBV6-5 | NA | TGTGCCAGTGAAGACAGGGGGCAAGAGACCCAGTACTTC | CASEDRGQETQYF
TRBJ1-5 | NA | TRBV28 | NA | TGTGCCAGCCTATTGACGGGGGGTTCGGAGGGTCAGCCCCAGCATTTT | CASLLTGGSEGQPQHF
TRBJ2-3 | NA | TRBV20-1 | NA | TGCAGTGCTAGTATAAGCGGAGGCACAGATACGCAGTATTTT | CSASISGGTDTQYF
TRBJ2-5 | NA | TRBV21-1 | few | TGTGCCAGCAGCAACGGGCAGGGGAACCAAGAGACCCAGTACTTC | CASSNGQGNQETQYF
TRBJ1-6 | TRBD1 | TRBV7-9 | NA | TGTGCCAGCACGGATCAACAGGGGTATTCACCCCTCCACTTT | CASTDQQGYSPLHF